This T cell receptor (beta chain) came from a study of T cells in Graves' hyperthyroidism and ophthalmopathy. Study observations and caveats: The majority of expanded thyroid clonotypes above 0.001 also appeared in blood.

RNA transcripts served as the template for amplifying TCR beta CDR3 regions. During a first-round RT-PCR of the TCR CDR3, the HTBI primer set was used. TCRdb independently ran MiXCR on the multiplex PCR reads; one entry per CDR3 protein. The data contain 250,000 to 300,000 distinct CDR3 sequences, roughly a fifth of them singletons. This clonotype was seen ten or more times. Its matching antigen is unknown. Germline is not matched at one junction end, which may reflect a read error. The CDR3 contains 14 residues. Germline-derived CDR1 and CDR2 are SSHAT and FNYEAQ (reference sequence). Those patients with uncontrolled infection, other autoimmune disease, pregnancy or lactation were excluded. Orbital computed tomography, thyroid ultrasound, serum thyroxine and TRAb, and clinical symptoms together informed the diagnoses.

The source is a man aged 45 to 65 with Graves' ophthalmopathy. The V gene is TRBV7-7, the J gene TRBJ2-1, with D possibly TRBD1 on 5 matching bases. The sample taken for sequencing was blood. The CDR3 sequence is CASSLDRFGDEQFF. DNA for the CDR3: TGTGCTAGCAGCTTAGACAGATTTGGCGATGAGCAGTTCTTC.